The 26 T cell receptor beta chains reported below all come from one sample, sequenced in a study of T cells in severe cutaneous drug reactions. The iRepertoire multiplex PCR system with TCR subtype-specific primers built both bulk and single-cell libraries. TCRdb re-called the multiplex PCR reads, yielding one record per CDR3 amino acid sequence without DNA. Seen in this sample are about 1,400 distinct CDR3 sequences; the ten most common clones hold 46%. Sequenced patients had Stevens-Johnson syndrome or toxic epidermal necrolysis caused by carbamazepine. The specimen was cells from a skin blister. The receptors derive from a human donor with a severe cutaneous adverse drug reaction.

Considering frequency, this clonotype is medium-sized. V and J are TRBV28 and TRBJ2-4; TCRdb picks TRBD1, but there is no DNA to check that call. Germline CDR1 is MDHEN and CDR2 is SYDVKM. The CDR3 length is 14 residues. The CDR3 here is CASSLGDIRNIQYF.

This clonotype is classed as medium-sized by frequency. This chain uses TRBV28 with TRBJ2-3; lacking DNA, the TRBD2 call made by TCRdb goes unchecked. The CDR3 sequence is 16 residues long. Per germline, CDR1 MDHEN and CDR2 SYDVKM. CDR3: CASSLGSGRAIYTQYF.

This clonotype registers medium-sized (0.01 to 0.1%) by frequency. The V gene is TRBV11-3, the J gene TRBJ2-1; there is no DNA to check the TCRdb D call of TRBD2. Germline lookup yields CDR1 SGHNT and CDR2 YENEEA. This CDR3 is 15 amino acids long. The CDR3 spells CASSLEAGGENEQFF.

Its frequency marks this clonotype as large. CDR3 sequence: CASRGLAGGSDTQYF. The V and J genes are TRBV6-1 and TRBJ2-3; the D call of TRBD2 rests on TCRdb alone, since no DNA is present to check it. Germline assignment: CDR1 MNHNS and CDR2 SASEGT. This CDR3 has 15 amino acids.

Its frequency marks this clonotype as medium-sized. V is TRBV7-2 and J is TRBJ2-5; TCRdb indicates TRBD2, and absent DNA this call remains unverified. From germline, CDR1 is SGHTA and CDR2 FQGNSA. This CDR3 spans 17 amino acids. The CDR3 spells CASSWGTLTSGQETQYF.

This clonotype is identified as medium-sized from frequency. The V gene is TRBV12-3 or TRBV12-4, the J gene TRBJ2-1. The CDR3 consists of 11 residues. CDR3: CASSLSGIGFF.

Measured by frequency, this clonotype is medium-sized (0.01 to 0.1%). The rearrangement joins TRBV4-2 to TRBJ1-5. This CDR3 region has 13 residues. Germline V gene data show CDR1 as LGHNA and CDR2 as YNFKEQ. This CDR3 reads CASSQRYNQPQHF.

This clonotype registers medium-sized by frequency. V is TRBV18 and J is TRBJ2-7; TCRdb gives TRBD2 as the D gene, but with no DNA this cannot be confirmed. The CDR3 extends over 15 amino acids. CDR1 and CDR2 from the germline V gene are KGHSH and LQKENI. This CDR3 reads CASSVTSGISYEQYF.

This clonotype ranks as medium-sized (0.01 to 0.1%) in terms of frequency. The chain recombines TRBV28 with TRBJ1-4. The length of the CDR3 is 17 residues. Germline CDR1 MDHEN, CDR2 SYDVKM. The CDR3 sequence is CASSFWNWALTNEKLFF.

This clonotype is deemed medium-sized by its frequency. The rearrangement joins TRBV7-2 to TRBJ2-1. The CDR3 has 14 amino acids. Germline CDR1 SGHTA, CDR2 FQGNSA. The CDR3 loop is CASSLIRASNEQFF.

By frequency, this clonotype registers medium-sized. The rearrangement links TRBV19 to TRBJ2-3. The germline gives CDR1 LNHDA, CDR2 SQIVND (reference sequence). CDR3 length equals 14 residues. The CDR3 is CASSRSGKAHTQYF.

The chain is built from TRBV11-2 and TRBJ2-3. This CDR3 is 12 amino acids long. Germline V gene lookup returns CDR1 SGHAT and CDR2 FQNNGV. The CDR3 here is CASSMTTDTQYF.

This clonotype is called large based on its frequency. CDR3 region: CASSPGTSGYEQYF. The chain couples TRBV27 to TRBJ2-7; TCRdb's D call of TRBD2 is untestable without DNA. The CDR3 covers 14 residues. The germline V gene encodes CDR1 MNHEY and CDR2 SMNVEV (reference sequence).

According to its frequency, this clonotype is large. The gene calls are TRBV28 and TRBJ2-4; TCRdb calls TRBD1, which cannot be checked without DNA. The germline gives CDR1 MDHEN, CDR2 SYDVKM. The CDR3 loop spans 16 amino acids. The CDR3 loop is CASSLAGAEAKNIQYF.

Considering frequency, this clonotype is medium-sized. CDR3 residues: CASDTGFGTEAFF. The chain joins TRBV12-3 or TRBV12-4 to TRBJ1-1; TCRdb's assignment of TRBD1 cannot be checked, as there is no DNA. The CDR3 is made up of 13 amino acids.

By frequency, this clonotype registers medium-sized (0.01 to 0.1%). The rearrangement uses TRBV19 and TRBJ2-1; TCRdb proposes TRBD1, but this gene call is untestable without DNA. CDR3 length equals 14 residues. In germline, CDR1 is LNHDA, CDR2 SQIVND (reference sequence). The CDR3 here is CASNDRETYNEQFF.

This clonotype is identified as medium-sized (0.01 to 0.1%) from frequency. V and J are TRBV4-1 and TRBJ1-5. Germline values: CDR1 MGHRA, CDR2 YSYEKL. This CDR3 comprises 18 residues. This chain's CDR3 is CASSQEGMVGGPLQPQHF.

This clonotype is labeled medium-sized based on frequency. The chain carries TRBV7-8 and TRBJ2-7. The length of the CDR3 is 13 residues. Germline assignment: CDR1 SGHVS and CDR2 FQNEAQ. The CDR3 loop reads CASSPTGFHEQYF.

The chain carries TRBV5-1 and TRBJ2-7; lacking DNA, the TRBD2 call made by TCRdb goes unchecked. Looked up from germline, CDR1 is SGHRS and CDR2 is YFSETQ. CDR3 length equals 13 residues. The CDR3 reads CASSSHREGEQYF.

The J gene is TRBJ1-3, the V gene TRBV20-1; TCRdb lists TRBD1, though no DNA is available to test this call. This CDR3 spans 15 amino acids. Germline-derived CDR1 and CDR2 are DFQATT and SNEGSKA (reference sequence). Here the CDR3 reads CSARDAGGSGNTIYF.

Frequency places this clonotype as medium-sized. V usage is TRBV7-2 and J usage is TRBJ2-6. The CDR3 is 17 residues long. CDR1 SGHTA and CDR2 FQGNSA come from the germline V gene. CDR3 residues: CASSFGGAHTGANVLTF.

The genes are TRBV2 and TRBJ2-7; TCRdb's D call, TRBD2, is unchecked because there is no DNA. CDR3 size: 15 residues. Per the germline V gene, CDR1 is SNHLY and CDR2 is FYNNEI. This CDR3 is CASRIPSGGRYEQYF.

In terms of frequency, this clonotype is medium-sized. V and J are TRBV10-1 and TRBJ2-3; TCRdb gives TRBD2 as the D gene, but with no DNA this cannot be confirmed. CDR1 and CDR2 (germline): WNHNN, SYGVQD (reference sequence). CDR3 length: 14 residues. The CDR3 protein is CASSPADAPDTQYF.

This clonotype counts as medium-sized by frequency. J is TRBJ2-1 and V is TRBV7-9. Germline V gene sequence: CDR1 SEHNR, CDR2 FQNEAQ (reference sequence). CDR3 length equals 14 residues. CDR3: CASSPKSSYNEQFF.

This clonotype is called medium-sized based on its frequency. CDR3 amino acids: CASSLSRTARSGANVLTF. The chain recombines TRBV11-2 with TRBJ2-6; TCRdb outputs TRBD1, but without DNA this stays unchecked. There are 18 residues in the CDR3. CDR1 is SGHAT, CDR2 FQNNGV, per germline.

This clonotype is labeled medium-sized (0.01 to 0.1%) based on frequency. V gene TRBV27 combines with J gene TRBJ1-6. CDR3 length equals 16 residues. Germline V gene sequence: CDR1 MNHEY, CDR2 SMNVEV (reference sequence). CDR3 residues: CASSLMGPAVNSPLHF.